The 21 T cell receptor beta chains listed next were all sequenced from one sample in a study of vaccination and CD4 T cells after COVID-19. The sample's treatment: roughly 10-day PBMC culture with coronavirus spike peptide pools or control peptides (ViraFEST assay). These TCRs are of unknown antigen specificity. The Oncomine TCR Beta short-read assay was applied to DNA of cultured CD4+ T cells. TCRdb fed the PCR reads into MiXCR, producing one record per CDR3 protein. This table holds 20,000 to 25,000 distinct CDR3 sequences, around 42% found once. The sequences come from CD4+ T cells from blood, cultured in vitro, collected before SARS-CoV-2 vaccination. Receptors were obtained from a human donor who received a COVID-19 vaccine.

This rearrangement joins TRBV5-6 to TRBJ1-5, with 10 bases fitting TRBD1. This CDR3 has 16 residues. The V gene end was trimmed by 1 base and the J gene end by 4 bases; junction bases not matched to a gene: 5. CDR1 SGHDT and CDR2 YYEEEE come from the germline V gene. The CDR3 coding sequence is TGTGCCAGCAGCTTGACAGGACAGGGGGGGAATCAGCCCCAGCATTTT. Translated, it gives CASSLTGQGGNQPQHF. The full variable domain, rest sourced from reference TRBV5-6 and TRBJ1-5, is DAGVTQSPTHLIKTRGQQVTLRCSPKSGHDTVSWYQQALGQGPQFIFQYYEEEERQRGNFPDRFSGHQFPNYSSELNVNALLLGDSALYLCASSLTGQGGNQPQHFGDGTRLSIL.

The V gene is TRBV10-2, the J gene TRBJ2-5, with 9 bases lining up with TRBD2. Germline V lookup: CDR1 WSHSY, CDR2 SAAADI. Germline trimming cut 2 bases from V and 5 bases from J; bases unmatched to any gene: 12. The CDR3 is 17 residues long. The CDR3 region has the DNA TGCGCCAGCAGTGAGCCTACGACCGCGGGGGGGAGGGAGACCCAGTACTTC. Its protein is CASSEPTTAGGRETQYF.

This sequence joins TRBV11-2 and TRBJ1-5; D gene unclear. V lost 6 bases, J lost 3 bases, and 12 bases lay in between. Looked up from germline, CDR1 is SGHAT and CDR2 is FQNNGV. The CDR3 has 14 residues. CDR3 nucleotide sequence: TGTGCCAGCAGATTCGCTTGGGACAATCAGCCCCAGCATTTT. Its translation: CASRFAWDNQPQHF.

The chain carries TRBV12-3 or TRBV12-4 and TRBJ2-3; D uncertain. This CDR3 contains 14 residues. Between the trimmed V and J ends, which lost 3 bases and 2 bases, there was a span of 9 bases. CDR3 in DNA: TGTGCCAGCAGTTTGCTGGCGACCACAGATACGCAGTATTTT. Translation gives CASSLLATTDTQYF.

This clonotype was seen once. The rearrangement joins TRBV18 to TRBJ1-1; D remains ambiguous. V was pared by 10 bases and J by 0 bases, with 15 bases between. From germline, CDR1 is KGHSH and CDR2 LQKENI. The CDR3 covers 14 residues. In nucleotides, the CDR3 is TGTGCCACCCTTAAGGACGCTATGAACACTGAAGCTTTCTTT. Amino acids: CATLKDAMNTEAFF. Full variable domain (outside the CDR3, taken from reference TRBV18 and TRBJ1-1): NAGVMQNPRHLVRRRGQEARLRCSPMKGHSHVYWYRQLPEEGLKFMVYLQKENIIDESGMPKERFSAEFPKEGPSILRIQQVVRGDSAAYFCATLKDAMNTEAFFGQGTRLTVV.

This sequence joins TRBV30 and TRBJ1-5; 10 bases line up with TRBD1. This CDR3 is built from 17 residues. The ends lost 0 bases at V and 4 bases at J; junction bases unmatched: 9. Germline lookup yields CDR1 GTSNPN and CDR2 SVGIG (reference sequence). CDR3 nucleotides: TGTGCCTGGAGTGTATCTATGGGGACAGGGGCTAATCAGCCCCAGCATTTT. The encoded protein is CAWSVSMGTGANQPQHF.

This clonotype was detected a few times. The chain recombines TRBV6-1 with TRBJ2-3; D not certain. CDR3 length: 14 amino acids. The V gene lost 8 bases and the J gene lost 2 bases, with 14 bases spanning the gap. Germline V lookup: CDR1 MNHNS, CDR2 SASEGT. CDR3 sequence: CASQETGLTDTQYF. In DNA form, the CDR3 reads TGTGCCAGCCAAGAAACTGGCCTCACAGATACGCAGTATTTT.

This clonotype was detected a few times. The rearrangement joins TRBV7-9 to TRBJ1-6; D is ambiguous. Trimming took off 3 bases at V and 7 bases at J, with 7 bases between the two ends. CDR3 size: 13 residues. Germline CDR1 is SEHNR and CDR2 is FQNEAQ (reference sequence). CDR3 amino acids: CASSLRENSPLHF. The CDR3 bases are TGTGCCAGCAGCTTGAGGGAAAATTCACCCCTCCACTTT. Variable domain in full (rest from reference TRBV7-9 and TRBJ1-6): DTGVSQNPRHKITKRGQNVTFRCDPISEHNRLYWYRQTLGQGPEFLTYFQNEAQLEKSRLLSDRFSAERPKGSFSTLEIQRTEQGDSAMYLCASSLRENSPLHFGNGTRLTVT.

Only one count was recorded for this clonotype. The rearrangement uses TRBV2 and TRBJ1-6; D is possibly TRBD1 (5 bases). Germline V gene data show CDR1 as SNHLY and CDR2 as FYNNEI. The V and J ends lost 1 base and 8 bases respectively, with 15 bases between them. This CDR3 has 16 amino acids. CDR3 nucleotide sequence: TGTGCCAGCAGTGAAGGGGGACGAGTGGGCGATTCACCCCTCCACTTT. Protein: CASSEGGRVGDSPLHF.

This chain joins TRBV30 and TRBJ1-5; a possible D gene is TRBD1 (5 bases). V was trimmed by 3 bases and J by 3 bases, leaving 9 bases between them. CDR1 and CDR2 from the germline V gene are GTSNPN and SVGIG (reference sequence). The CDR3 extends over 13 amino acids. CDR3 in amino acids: CAWSSGTNQPQHF. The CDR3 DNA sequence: TGTGCCTGGAGCTCAGGGACCAATCAGCCCCAGCATTTT.

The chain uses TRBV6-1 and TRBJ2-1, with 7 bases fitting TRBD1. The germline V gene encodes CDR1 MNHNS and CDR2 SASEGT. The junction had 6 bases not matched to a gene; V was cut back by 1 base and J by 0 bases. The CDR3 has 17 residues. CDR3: CASSEVKGALSYNEQFF. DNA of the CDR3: TGTGCCAGCAGTGAAGTAAAGGGGGCCCTCTCCTACAATGAGCAGTTCTTC.

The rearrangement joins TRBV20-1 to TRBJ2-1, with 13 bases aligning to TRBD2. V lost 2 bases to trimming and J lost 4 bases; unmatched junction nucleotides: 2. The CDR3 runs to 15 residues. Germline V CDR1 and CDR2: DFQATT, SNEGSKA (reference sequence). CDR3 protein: CSARKLAGGYNEQFF. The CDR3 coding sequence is TGCAGTGCTAGAAAACTAGCGGGGGGGTACAATGAGCAGTTCTTC.

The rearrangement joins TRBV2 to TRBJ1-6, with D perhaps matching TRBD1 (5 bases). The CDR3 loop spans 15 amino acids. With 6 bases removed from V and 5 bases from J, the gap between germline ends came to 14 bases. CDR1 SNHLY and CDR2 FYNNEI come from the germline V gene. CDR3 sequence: CASRPQDADNSPLHF. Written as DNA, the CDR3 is TGTGCCAGCAGGCCACAGGATGCAGATAATTCACCCCTCCACTTT.

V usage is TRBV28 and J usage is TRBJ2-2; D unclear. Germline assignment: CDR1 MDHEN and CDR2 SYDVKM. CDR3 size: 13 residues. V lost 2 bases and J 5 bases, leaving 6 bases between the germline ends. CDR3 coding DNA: TGTGCCAGCAGTTTACCGTTGACCGGGGAGCTGTTTTTT. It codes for CASSLPLTGELFF.

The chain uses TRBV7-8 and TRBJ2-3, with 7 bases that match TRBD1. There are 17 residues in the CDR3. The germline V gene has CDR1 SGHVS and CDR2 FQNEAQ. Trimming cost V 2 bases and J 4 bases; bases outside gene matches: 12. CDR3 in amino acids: CASSLWATGIGADTQYF. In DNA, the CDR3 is TGTGCCAGCAGCTTATGGGCGACAGGGATCGGCGCAGATACGCAGTATTTT.

The CDR3 spells CATSDLDEETQYF. The CDR3, as DNA: TGTGCCACCAGTGATTTGGACGAGGAGACCCAGTACTTC. The chain carries TRBV24-1 and TRBJ2-5; D is undetermined. Between the trimmed V and J ends, which lost 0 bases and 5 bases, there was a span of 6 bases. This CDR3 has 13 residues. Germline CDR1 is KGHDR and CDR2 is SFDVKD.

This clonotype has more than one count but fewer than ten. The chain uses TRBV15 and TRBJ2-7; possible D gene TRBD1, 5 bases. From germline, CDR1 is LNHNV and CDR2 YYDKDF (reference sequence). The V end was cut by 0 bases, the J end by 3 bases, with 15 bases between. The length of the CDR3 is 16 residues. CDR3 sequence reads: CATSRDRGLTYYEQYF. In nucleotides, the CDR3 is TGTGCCACCAGCAGAGATAGGGGTCTCACCTACTACGAGCAGTACTTC.

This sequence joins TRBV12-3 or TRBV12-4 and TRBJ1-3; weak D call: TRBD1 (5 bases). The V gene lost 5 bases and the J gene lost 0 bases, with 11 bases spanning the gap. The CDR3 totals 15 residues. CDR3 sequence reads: CASSPWGGSGNTIYF. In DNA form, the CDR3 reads TGTGCCAGCAGTCCCTGGGGGGGCTCTGGAAACACCATATATTTT.

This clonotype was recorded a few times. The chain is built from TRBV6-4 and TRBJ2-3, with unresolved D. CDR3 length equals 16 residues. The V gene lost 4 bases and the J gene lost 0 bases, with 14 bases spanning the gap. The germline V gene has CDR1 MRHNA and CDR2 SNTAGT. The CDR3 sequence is CASSVSLSTSTDTQYF. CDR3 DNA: TGTGCCAGCAGTGTCTCGTTATCCACTAGCACAGATACGCAGTATTTT.

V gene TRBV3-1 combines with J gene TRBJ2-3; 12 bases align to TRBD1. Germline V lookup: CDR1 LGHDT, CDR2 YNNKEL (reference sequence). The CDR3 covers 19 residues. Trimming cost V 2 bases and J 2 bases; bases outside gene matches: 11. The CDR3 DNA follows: TGTGCCAGCAGCCAACCCACCCTCGGGGGACAGGGGGCCACAGATACGCAGTATTTT. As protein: CASSQPTLGGQGATDTQYF.

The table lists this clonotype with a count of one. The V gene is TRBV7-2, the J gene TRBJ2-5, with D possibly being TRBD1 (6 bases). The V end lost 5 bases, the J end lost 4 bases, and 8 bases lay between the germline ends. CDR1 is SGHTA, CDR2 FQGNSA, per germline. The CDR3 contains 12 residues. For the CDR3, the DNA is TGTGCCAGCAGCCTGGGGGCAGAGACCCAGTACTTC. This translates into CASSLGAETQYF.